Shown below are 29 T cell receptor beta chains from a single sample sequenced in a study of shared clonotypes between healthy human individuals. Repertoires were generated with immunoSEQ multiplex PCR, while TCRdb's copy carries only in-frame clones and drops some. The sample contains roughly 2.5 million clones, more than 80% of which appear only once. Sequenced input: naive CD4+ T cells sorted from blood. As to subset: CD45RA+ positively selected. The receptors originated from a man between 18 and 35 years old in good health.

This clone has a single count. V usage is TRBV2 and J usage is TRBJ2-4; D might be TRBD2 (5 bases). CDR1 is SNHLY and CDR2 is FYNNEI in the germline V gene. The CDR3 runs to 16 residues. Trimming took off 1 base at V and 1 base at J, with 11 bases between the two ends. The CDR3, as DNA: TGTGCCAGCAGTGAAGTGGCCCCGGGGGCCAAAAACATTCAGTACTTC. This sequence encodes CASSEVAPGAKNIQYF.

Turning to this clone: In the same sample, other DNA sequences code for this CDR3. The chain combines TRBV18 with TRBJ2-5, with D unresolved. Trimming pared 0 bases from V and 2 bases from J, leaving 4 bases between. The CDR3 length is 13 residues. Germline lookup yields CDR1 KGHSH and CDR2 LQKENI. CDR3 region: CASSPPIQETQYF. The CDR3 DNA follows: TGTGCCAGCTCACCACCGATTCAAGAGACCCAGTACTTC.

V and J are TRBV5-4 and TRBJ2-7; D not resolved. This CDR3 has 14 residues. In germline, CDR1 is SGHNT, CDR2 YYREEE (reference sequence). Trimming left V 0 bases short and J 5 bases short, with 12 bases between. CDR3 region: CASSLVGRHDEQYF. CDR3 DNA sequence: TGTGCCAGCAGCTTGGTTGGCCGACACGACGAGCAGTACTTC.

The chain uses TRBV29-1 and TRBJ2-7; 7 nucleotides agree with TRBD1. CDR3 size: 13 residues. Germline CDR1 and CDR2: SQVTM and ANQGSEA. The junction had 7 bases not matched to a gene; V was cut back by 7 bases and J by 1 base. This CDR3 reads CSEFPTGSYEQYF. The CDR3 DNA sequence: TGCAGCGAATTTCCGACAGGGTCCTACGAGCAGTACTTC.

The chain links TRBV5-5 to TRBJ2-7, with D perhaps TRBD1 or TRBD2 (5 bases each). The CDR3 loop spans 14 amino acids. Looked up from germline, CDR1 is SGHKS and CDR2 is YYEKEE (reference sequence). Between the trimmed V and J ends, which lost 6 bases and 7 bases, there was a span of 20 bases. The DNA for the CDR3 is TGTGCCAGCAACCCCGGGACCATACCGGGGGAGCAGTACTTC. It is translated as CASNPGTIPGEQYF. The full variable domain, its missing parts supplied by reference TRBV5-5 and TRBJ2-7, is DAGVTQSPTHLIKTRGQQVTLRCSPISGHKSVSWYQQVLGQGPQFIFQYYEKEERGRGNFPDRFSARQFPNYSSELNVNALLLGDSALYLCASNPGTIPGEQYFGPGTRLTVT.

There are a few counts of this clone. The chain couples TRBV29-1 to TRBJ1-1; TRBD1 is a possible D gene (5 bases). This CDR3 has 13 residues. CDR1 and CDR2 (germline): SQVTM, ANQGSEA. V was clipped by 2 bases and J by 12 bases, with 19 bases between them. The CDR3 DNA reads as TGCAGCGTTGAAAGGGTGGAGGGGACGCCGACTTTCTTT. This codes for CSVERVEGTPTFF.

The rearrangement joins TRBV5-1 to TRBJ2-7; TRBD1 might be the D (6 bases). Germline CDR1 SGHRS, CDR2 YFSETQ. The CDR3 sequence is 15 residues long. V lost 2 bases and J 0 bases, leaving 12 bases between the germline ends. The CDR3 bases are TGCGCCAGCAGCTTAGACGGACAGAGCTCCTACGAGCAGTACTTC. This codes for CASSLDGQSSYEQYF.

The CDR3: CTSSQDWGGQGDGDNSPLHF. In nucleotides, the CDR3 is TGCACCAGCAGCCAAGATTGGGGCGGACAGGGCGACGGGGATAATTCACCCCTCCACTTT. The chain uses TRBV1 and TRBJ1-6; the table's TRBD1 call for D was not verified on the DNA. TRBV1 constitutes a pseudogene. The CDR3 is 20 residues long.

V is TRBV6-7 and J is TRBJ2-1; 15 bases align to TRBD2. TRBV6-7 is identified as an open reading frame with a role that is uncertain. V lost 5 bases to trimming and J lost 15 bases; unmatched junction nucleotides: 11. The CDR3 contains 15 residues. The CDR3 sequence: CASSLGLAGGHGVFF. Here the CDR3 DNA reads TGTGCCAGCAGTCTGGGACTAGCGGGGGGCCATGGCGTGTTCTTC.

This chain links TRBV10-3 with TRBJ2-3, with D perhaps TRBD2 (6 bases). V lost 8 bases to trimming and J lost 0 bases, with 21 bases between them. The germline V gene has CDR1 ENHRY and CDR2 SYGVKD. CDR3 length equals 17 residues. The CDR3 sequence is CAISLGPAGLSTDTQYF. CDR3 bases: TGTGCCATCTCGCTTGGGCCAGCGGGCCTAAGCACAGATACGCAGTATTTT.

The rearrangement uses TRBV5-1 and TRBJ2-3; D not resolved. There are 13 residues in the CDR3. V lost 2 bases and J lost 7, with 11 bases in between. Looked up from germline, CDR1 is SGHRS and CDR2 is YFSETQ. As DNA, the CDR3 is TGCGCCAGCAGCTTTTCCCGCGGAAATACGCAGTATTTT. It specifies CASSFSRGNTQYF.

In regard to this clone: This sample also contains other DNA sequences that code for the same CDR3. The J gene is TRBJ2-7, the V gene TRBV11-2, with 9 nucleotides matching TRBD2. CDR3 size: 15 residues. Germline V CDR1 and CDR2: SGHAT, FQNNGV. V gave up 1 base and J gave up 2 bases; unmatched junction bases: 3. The CDR3 DNA sequence: TGTGCCAGCAGCTTAGTAGGCGGGGGGGCCTACGAGCAGTACTTC. Translated, it gives CASSLVGGGAYEQYF.

Comment on this clone: The sample contains more than one DNA sequence encoding this CDR3. V usage is TRBV15 and J usage is TRBJ1-5; possibly TRBD1 for D (6 bases). Germline V lookup: CDR1 LNHNV, CDR2 YYDKDF (reference sequence). This CDR3 spans 15 amino acids. The V end was cut by 0 bases, the J end by 7 bases, with 13 bases between. This CDR3 is CATSRDRAGAQPQHF. DNA for the CDR3: TGTGCCACCAGCAGAGATAGGGCAGGGGCACAGCCCCAGCATTTT.

CDR3 sequence reads: CASGMDRGEEQYF. CDR3 bases: TGTGCCAGCGGGATGGACAGAGGAGAGGAGCAGTACTTC. This chain links TRBV7-2 with TRBJ2-7; maybe TRBD1 (6 bases). V lost 8 bases, J lost 7 bases, and 18 bases lay in between. The CDR3 runs 13 residues. In germline, CDR1 is SGHTA, CDR2 FQGNSA.

The chain joins TRBV30 to TRBJ2-7; 10 nucleotides align to TRBD2. The CDR3 loop spans 17 amino acids. Germline loops: CDR1 GTSNPN, CDR2 SVGIG (reference sequence). Losses at the gene ends were 5 bases for V and 10 bases for J; bases not matched to a gene: 23. DNA for the CDR3: TGTGCCTGGGGGGGTAAAGGACTAGCGGTTTCTACCATCGAACAGTACTTC. It specifies CAWGGKGLAVSTIEQYF.

The chain carries TRBV25-1 and TRBJ2-7; D gene unclear. V gave up 2 bases and J gave up 2 bases, with 16 bases separating them. Germline V gene sequence: CDR1 MGHDK, CDR2 SYGVNS. There are 16 residues in the CDR3. The CDR3: CASSEKSLGKTYEQYF. DNA of the CDR3: TGTGCCAGCAGTGAAAAGTCGTTAGGGAAGACCTACGAGCAGTACTTC.

This chain joins TRBV28 and TRBJ1-1; D is perhaps TRBD1 (6 bases). The CDR3 has 16 residues. Germline CDR1 reads MDHEN; CDR2 reads SYDVKM. The V gene lost 4 bases and the J gene lost 0 bases, with 15 bases spanning the gap. Here the CDR3 reads CASSYSGHRMNTEAFF. CDR3 DNA: TGTGCCAGCAGTTACTCGGGACATAGGATGAACACTGAAGCTTTCTTT.

The V and J genes are TRBV5-1 and TRBJ2-7; 9 bases are shared with TRBD1. Germline CDR1 and CDR2: SGHRS and YFSETQ. The CDR3 totals 14 residues. The V and J ends lost 4 bases and 3 bases, in that order; junction bases with no gene match: 5. CDR3 protein: CASSPGQGNYEQYF. The CDR3 nucleotides are TGCGCCAGCAGCCCGGGACAGGGTAACTACGAGCAGTACTTC.

Only one count was recorded for this clone. The chain couples TRBV4-3 to TRBJ2-1, with 7 bases identical to TRBD2. J was trimmed by 10 bases and V by 5 bases; bases with no gene match: 8. This CDR3 region has 13 residues. Germline CDR1 and CDR2: LGHNA and YSLEER. The CDR3 DNA follows: TGCGCCAGCAGCGGGGGGAGGGCCGGCGAGCAGTTCTTC. It specifies CASSGGRAGEQFF.

As regards this clone: Other DNA sequences in this specimen translate into the identical CDR3. V usage is TRBV9 and J usage is TRBJ1-3, with 9 bases fitting TRBD1. Germline V lookup: CDR1 SGDLS, CDR2 YYNGEE. This CDR3 is 16 amino acids long. J lost 4 bases, V lost 0 bases, and 5 bases had no gene match. The CDR3 is CASSVADRGSGNTIYF. CDR3 nucleotide sequence: TGTGCCAGCAGCGTAGCAGACAGGGGGTCCGGAAACACCATATATTTT.

CDR3 sequence (DNA): TGCAGTGCCGGAACAGCGACCCAGTACTTC. Protein product: CSAGTATQYF. The rearrangement links TRBV20-1 to TRBJ2-7; D not resolved. The assigned J gene may be wrong: the sequence end matches TRBJ2-5 better. The CDR3 covers 10 residues. Germline V gene sequence: CDR1 DFQATT, CDR2 SNEGSKA (reference sequence).

This clone was counted once. This chain connects TRBV7-2 to TRBJ2-5; D not resolved. Germline assignment: CDR1 SGHTA and CDR2 FQGNSA. V was trimmed by 6 bases and J by 2 bases, leaving 10 bases between them. This CDR3 has 13 amino acids. CDR3: CASRWSLQETQYF. In DNA form, the CDR3 reads TGTGCCAGCAGGTGGAGCCTTCAAGAGACCCAGTACTTC.

Of note for this clone: At the DNA level, this CDR3 is encoded by other sequences in the same sample as well. This chain connects TRBV4-1 to TRBJ2-2; TRBD1 matches 7 bases. Germline assignment: CDR1 MGHRA and CDR2 YSYEKL. The CDR3 runs to 17 residues. V shed 0 bases, J shed 0 bases, and the junction held 4 bases outside the gene matches. The CDR3 sequence is CASSQERDRTNTGELFF. The CDR3 nucleotides are TGCGCCAGCAGCCAAGAAAGGGACAGAACGAACACCGGGGAGCTGTTTTTT.

A single count supports this clone. Other DNA sequences in the same sample also yield this CDR3. The CDR3 DNA reads TGTGCCAGCAGCCTTGGACGGGAGACCCAGTACTTC. Translation: CASSLGRETQYF. V usage is TRBV6-5 and J usage is TRBJ2-5, with D uncertain. The CDR3 has 12 amino acids. The germline V and J ends were trimmed by 6 bases and 5 bases, with 10 bases remaining between them. Germline-derived CDR1 and CDR2 are MNHEY and SVGAGI.

For this clone: The sample holds other DNA sequences that translate to the same CDR3. V gene TRBV7-9 combines with J gene TRBJ2-5, with 7 nucleotides matching TRBD1. Trimming took 1 base from V and 4 from J; bases not matched to a gene: 6. Germline CDR1 SEHNR, CDR2 FQNEAQ (reference sequence). The CDR3 loop spans 15 amino acids. CDR3 in amino acids: CASSLGQGVLETQYF. The DNA of the CDR3 is TGTGCCAGCAGCTTAGGGCAGGGGGTTTTAGAGACCCAGTACTTC.

This chain uses TRBV7-6 with TRBJ1-2, with a weak D call TRBD1 (6 bases). CDR1 and CDR2 from the germline V gene are SGHVS and FNYEAQ. The CDR3 covers 17 residues. V lost 5 bases and J lost 4, with 23 bases in between. The CDR3 bases are TGTGCCAGCAGCCCTAAACGGGGTCCGGACAGTCTCTATGGCTACACCTTC. It codes for CASSPKRGPDSLYGYTF.

The genes are TRBV19 and TRBJ2-4; tentative D call: TRBD2 (5 bases). With 6 bases removed from V and 2 bases from J, the gap between germline ends came to 17 bases. Germline-derived CDR1 and CDR2 are LNHDA and SQIVND (reference sequence). The CDR3 runs 16 residues. Written as DNA, the CDR3 is TGTGCCAGTAGCGAGCCCGGACTTGAAACCAAAAACATTCAGTACTTC. Translating it yields CASSEPGLETKNIQYF.

This chain connects TRBV5-4 to TRBJ2-7, with 7 bases fitting TRBD1. This CDR3 has 15 residues. Germline CDR1 reads SGHNT; CDR2 reads YYREEE (reference sequence). The V segment lost 0 bases and the J segment 1 base; nucleotides outside the gene matches: 4. Here the CDR3 reads CASSLGGGPSYEQYF. The CDR3 coding sequence is TGTGCCAGCAGCTTGGGAGGGGGCCCTTCCTACGAGCAGTACTTC. The full variable domain, in which reference TRBV5-4 and TRBJ2-7 provide the parts outside the CDR3, is ETGVTQSPTHLIKTRGQQVTLRCSSQSGHNTVSWYQQALGQGPQFIFQYYREEENGRGNFPPRFSGLQFPNYSSELNVNALELDDSALYLCASSLGGGPSYEQYFGPGTRLTVT.

The rearrangement uses TRBV7-2 and TRBJ2-1, with TRBD2 matching over 8 bases. V was pared by 5 bases and J by 5 bases, with 5 bases of the junction left unmatched. Germline V gives CDR1 SGHTA, CDR2 FQGNSA. This CDR3 contains 14 residues. The CDR3: CASSLAGGHNEQFF. In nucleotides, the CDR3 is TGTGCCAGCAGCCTGGCGGGGGGCCACAATGAGCAGTTCTTC. The full variable domain, with the rest looked up from reference TRBV7-2 and TRBJ2-1, is GAGVSQSPSNKVTEKGKDVELRCDPISGHTALYWYRQSLGQGLEFLIYFQGNSAPDKSGLPSDRFSAERTGGSVSTLTIQRTQQEDSAVYLCASSLAGGHNEQFFGPGTRLTVL.